This TCR beta chain originates from a study of blood T cells in healthy people across ages. General study points: Donor CMV infection status was unknown, possibly confounding age-related changes in expanded clonotypes. Older age went with lower TCR beta diversity per million T cells, in a roughly linear way.

In the case of this clonotype: The target antigen is unknown. One end of the junction does not line up with germline, which may come from a read error.

A J-beta primer mix and a sample-barcoded 5' primer were used in a second PCR of roughly 6 to 11 cycles. One entry per CDR3 protein results from TCRdb running MiXCR on the 5' RACE reads. Of 1.5 million to 2 million distinct CDR3 sequences in the sample, roughly 32% were seen once. This CDR3 comprises 12 residues. Germline loops: CDR1 KGHSH, CDR2 LQKENI. J is TRBJ2-5 and V is TRBV18; no definite D call. Sequencing was done on a sample of blood. The clonotype was recovered from a woman aged 25 to 39 in good health. CDR3 protein: CARSPDVETQYF. The CDR3, as DNA: TGTGCCCGCTCACCCGACGTTGAGACCCAGTACTTC. The full variable domain, completed using reference TRBV18 and TRBJ2-5, is NAGVMQNPRHLVRRRGQEARLRCSPMKGHSHVYWYRQLPEEGLKFMVYLQKENIIDESGMPKERFSAEFPKEGPSILRIQQVVRGDSAAYFCARSPDVETQYFGPGTRLLVL.